This T cell receptor beta chain was documented in a study of blood T cells in healthy people across ages. Study conclusions and caveats: Expanded clonotype changes were possibly confounded by unknown donor CMV status.

About this clonotype: Its antigen is not identified.

The use of a sample-barcoded 5' primer and a J-beta primer mix characterized a second PCR of roughly 7 to 11 cycles. Each cDNA molecule was tagged by a template-switch adaptor that had 12 random nucleotides. Every individual sample yielded 2.5 million or more paired-end reads (each containing CDR3). TCRdb recomputed calls from the 5' RACE reads with MiXCR, one row per CDR3 protein. This table has roughly 1,300,000 distinct CDR3 sequences, 45% to 70% appearing once. Germline-derived CDR1 and CDR2 are MNHEY and SVGEGT. V lost 0 bases to trimming and J lost 3 bases, with 12 bases between them. The CDR3 is 15 residues long.

The V call is TRBV6-2 or TRBV6-3, the J call TRBJ2-7, with a weak D call TRBD1 (6 bases). The sample comprised blood. The clonotype comes from a man between 18 and 29 years old in good health. The chain's CDR3 is CASSYSLRQDYEQYF. The CDR3 region has the DNA TGTGCCAGCAGTTACTCATTACGACAGGACTACGAGCAGTACTTC.